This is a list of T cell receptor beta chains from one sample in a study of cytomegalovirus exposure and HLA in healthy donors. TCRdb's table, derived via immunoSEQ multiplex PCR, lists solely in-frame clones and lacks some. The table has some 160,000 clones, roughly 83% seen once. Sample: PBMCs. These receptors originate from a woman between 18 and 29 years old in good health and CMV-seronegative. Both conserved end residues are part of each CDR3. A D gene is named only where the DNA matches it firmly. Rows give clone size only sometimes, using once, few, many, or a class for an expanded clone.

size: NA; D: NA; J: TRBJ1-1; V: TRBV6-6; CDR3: CASSYVTGSFGTEAFF; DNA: TGTGCCAGCAGTTACGTTACAGGGAGTTTTGGCACTGAAGCTTTCTTT
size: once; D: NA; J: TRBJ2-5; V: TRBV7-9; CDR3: CASSSVGNQETQYF; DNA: TGTGCCAGCAGCTCCGTCGGTAACCAAGAGACCCAGTACTTC
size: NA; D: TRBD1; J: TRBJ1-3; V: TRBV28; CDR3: CASSLRTGGNSGNTIYF; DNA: TGTGCCAGCAGTTTAAGGACAGGGGGCAACTCTGGAAACACCATATATTTT
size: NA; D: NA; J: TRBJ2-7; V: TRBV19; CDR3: CASSIGVVYEQYF; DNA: TGTGCCAGTAGTATCGGGGTAGTCTACGAGCAGTACTTC
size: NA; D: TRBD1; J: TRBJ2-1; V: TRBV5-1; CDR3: CASSLRGQGSYNEQFF; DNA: TGCGCCAGCAGCTTGAGAGGACAGGGGAGCTACAATGAGCAGTTCTTC
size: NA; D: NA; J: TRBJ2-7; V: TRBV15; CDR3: CATSRVGVDYEQYF; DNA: TGTGCCACCAGCAGAGTAGGGGTCGACTACGAGCAGTACTTC
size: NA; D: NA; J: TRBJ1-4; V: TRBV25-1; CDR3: CASGPGVARNEKLFF; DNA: TGTGCCAGCGGTCCAGGGGTCGCGAGGAATGAAAAACTGTTTTTT
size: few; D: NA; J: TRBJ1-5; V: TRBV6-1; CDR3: CASSVANGAVVNQPQHF; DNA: TGTGCCAGCAGTGTGGCGAATGGGGCGGTCGTAAATCAGCCCCAGCATTTT
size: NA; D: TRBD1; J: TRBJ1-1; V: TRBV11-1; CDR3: CASSSGTVLNTEAFF; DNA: TGTGCCAGCAGCTCCGGGACAGTGCTTAACACTGAAGCTTTCTTT
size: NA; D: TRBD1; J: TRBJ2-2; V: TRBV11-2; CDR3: CASSSVKGQEATGELFF; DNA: TGTGCCAGCAGCTCAGTTAAAGGACAGGAAGCCACCGGGGAGCTGTTTTTT
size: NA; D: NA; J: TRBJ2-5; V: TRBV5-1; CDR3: CASSLMPGPPAQETQYF; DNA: TGCGCCAGCAGCTTGATGCCAGGCCCGCCGGCCCAAGAGACCCAGTACTTC
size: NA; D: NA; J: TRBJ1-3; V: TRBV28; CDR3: CASSLQAGNTIYF; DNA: TGTGCCAGCAGTCTCCAGGCTGGAAACACCATATATTTT
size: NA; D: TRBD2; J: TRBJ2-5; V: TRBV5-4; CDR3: CAGTLTSGSQETQYF; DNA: TGTGCCGGCACCCTGACTAGCGGTAGCCAAGAGACCCAGTACTTC
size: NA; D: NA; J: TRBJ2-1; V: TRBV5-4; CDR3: CASSFYVGPGGQFF; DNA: TGTGCCAGCAGCTTTTATGTGGGCCCCGGGGGGCAGTTCTTC
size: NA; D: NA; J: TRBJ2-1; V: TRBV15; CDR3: CATKQGFYNEQFF; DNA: TGTGCCACCAAGCAGGGGTTCTACAATGAGCAGTTCTTC
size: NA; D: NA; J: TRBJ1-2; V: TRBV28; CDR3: CASSFDSYGYTF; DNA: TGTGCCAGCAGTTTCGACAGTTATGGCTACACCTTC
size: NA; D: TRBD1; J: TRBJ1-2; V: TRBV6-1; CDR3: CAILGGGGYTF; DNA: TGTGCCATTTTAGGGGGCGGAGGCTACACCTTC
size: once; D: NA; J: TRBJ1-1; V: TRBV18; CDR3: CASSPKTLSGTEAFF; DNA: TGTGCCAGCTCACCTAAGACGTTATCAGGCACTGAAGCTTTCTTT
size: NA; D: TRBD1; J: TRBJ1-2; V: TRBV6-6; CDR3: CASSSIQGATGYTF; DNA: TGTGCCAGCAGTTCGATACAGGGGGCGACGGGCTACACCTTT
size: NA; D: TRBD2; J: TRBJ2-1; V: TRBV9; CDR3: CASSQSGGAYNEQFF; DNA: TGTGCCAGCAGTCAAAGCGGGGGGGCCTACAATGAGCAGTTCTTC
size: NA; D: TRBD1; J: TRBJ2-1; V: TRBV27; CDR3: CASSLVRQGLSNEQFF; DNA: TGTGCCAGCAGCTTGGTCCGACAGGGTCTTTCCAATGAGCAGTTCTTC
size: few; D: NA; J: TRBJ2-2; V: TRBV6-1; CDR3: CASSEDDRTPTGELFF; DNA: TGTGCCAGCAGTGAAGACGACAGGACGCCGACCGGGGAGCTGTTTTTT
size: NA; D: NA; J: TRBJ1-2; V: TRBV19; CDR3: CASTLQGYRYGYTF; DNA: TGTGCCTCCACATTGCAGGGGTATCGCTATGGCTACACCTTC
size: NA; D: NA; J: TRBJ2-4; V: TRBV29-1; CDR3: CSVSVLENIQYF; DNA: TGCAGCGTTTCCGTTCTCGAAAACATTCAGTACTTC
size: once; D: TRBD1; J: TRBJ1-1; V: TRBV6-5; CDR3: CASSLQGLNTEAFF; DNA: TGTGCCAGCAGTCTACAGGGGTTGAACACTGAAGCTTTCTTT
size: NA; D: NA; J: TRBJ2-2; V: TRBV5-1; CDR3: CASSTQGAANTGELFF; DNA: TGCGCCAGCAGCACGCAAGGGGCAGCGAACACCGGGGAGCTGTTTTTT
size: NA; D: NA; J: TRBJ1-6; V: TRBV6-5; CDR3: CASSPAGNSPLHF; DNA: TGTGCCAGCAGTCCCGCGGGGAACTCACCCCTCCACTTT
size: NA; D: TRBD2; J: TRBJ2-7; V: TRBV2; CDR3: CASKAGDEQYF; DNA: TGTGCCAGCAAGGCGGGGGACGAGCAGTACTTC
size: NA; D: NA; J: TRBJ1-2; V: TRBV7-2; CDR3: CASSLAGLYGYTF; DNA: TGTGCCAGCAGCTTGGCAGGCTTATATGGCTACACCTTC
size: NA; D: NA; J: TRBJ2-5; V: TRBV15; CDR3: CATSRESVQETQYF; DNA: TGTGCCACCAGCAGAGAATCAGTTCAAGAGACCCAGTACTTC
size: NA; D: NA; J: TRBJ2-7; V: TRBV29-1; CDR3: CSVEDYRYEQYF; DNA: TGCAGCGTTGAAGATTACAGATACGAGCAGTACTTC
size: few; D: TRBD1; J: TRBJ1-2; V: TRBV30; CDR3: CAWSRGQGGSVYTF; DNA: TGTGCCTGGAGCAGAGGACAGGGGGGTTCAGTCTACACCTTC
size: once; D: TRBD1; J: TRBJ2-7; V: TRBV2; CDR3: CASRAGTGNVEQYF; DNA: TGTGCCAGCAGAGCCGGGACAGGGAACGTCGAGCAGTACTTC
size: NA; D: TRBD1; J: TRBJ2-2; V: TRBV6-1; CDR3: CAGQGDTGELFF; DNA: TGTGCGGGACAGGGGGACACCGGGGAGCTGTTTTTT
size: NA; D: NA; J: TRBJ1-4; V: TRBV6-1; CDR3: CASSELEGFNEKLFF; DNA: TGTGCCAGCAGTGAACTAGAGGGCTTTAATGAAAAACTGTTTTTT
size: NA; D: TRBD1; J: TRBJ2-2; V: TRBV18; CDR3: CASSPQTGDTGELFF; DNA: TGTGCCAGCTCACCTCAGACAGGGGACACCGGGGAGCTGTTTTTT
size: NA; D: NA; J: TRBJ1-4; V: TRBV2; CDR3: CASSATGGGGEKLFF; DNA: TGTGCCAGCAGTGCGACGGGGGGTGGAGGTGAAAAACTGTTTTTT
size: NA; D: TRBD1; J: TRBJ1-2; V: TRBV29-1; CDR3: CSVDATSGDSTANYGYTF; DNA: TGCAGCGTTGACGCTACTTCCGGGGACAGCACTGCTAACTATGGCTACACCTTC
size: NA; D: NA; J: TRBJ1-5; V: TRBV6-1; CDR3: CASSDLGQPQHF; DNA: TGTGCCAGCAGTGATCTGGGCCAGCCCCAGCATTTT
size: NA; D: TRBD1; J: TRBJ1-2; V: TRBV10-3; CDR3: CAIRGPLGQGGGYTF; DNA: TGTGCCATCAGAGGACCACTTGGACAGGGTGGCGGCTACACCTTC
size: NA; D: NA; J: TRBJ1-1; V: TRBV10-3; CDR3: CAAQGHRDEAFF; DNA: TGTGCCGCCCAGGGGCACAGGGATGAAGCTTTCTTT
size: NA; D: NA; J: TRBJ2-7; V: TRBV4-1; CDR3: CASSQGSGSLYEQYF; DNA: TGCGCCAGCAGCCAAGGGTCCGGTTCCCTCTACGAGCAGTACTTC
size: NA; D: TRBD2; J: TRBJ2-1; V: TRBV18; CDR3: CASSPPLAGGRREQFF; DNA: TGTGCCAGCTCACCACCGTTAGCGGGGGGGCGAAGAGAGCAGTTCTTC
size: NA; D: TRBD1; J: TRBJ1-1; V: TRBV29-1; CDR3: CSVRTGGGSAEAFF; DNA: TGCAGCGTTAGGACAGGGGGAGGTTCAGCTGAAGCTTTCTTT
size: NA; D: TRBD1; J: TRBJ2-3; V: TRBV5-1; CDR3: CASSISDRISTDTQYF; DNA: TGCGCCAGCAGCATATCGGACAGGATTAGCACAGATACGCAGTATTTT